The source of this T cell receptor (beta chain) is a study of blood T cell repertoires in COVID-19. Measured with immunoSEQ multiplex PCR; TCRdb has only the in-frame clones, and not every one. Here the sample spans some 110,000 clones, 85% being singletons. This CDR3 comprises 12 residues. The germline V gene encodes CDR1 SGHDN and CDR2 FVKESK. V was clipped by 4 bases and J by 9 bases; unmatched bases: 3. This sequence originates from a woman aged 80 or older with COVID-19, enrolled during active disease. Sequencing used peripheral blood. This chain links TRBV14 with TRBJ2-1, with TRBD1 matching 7 bases. The CDR3 DNA sequence: TGTGCCAGCAGCCTATACAGGGGTGAGCAGTTCTTC. Translated, it gives CASSLYRGEQFF.